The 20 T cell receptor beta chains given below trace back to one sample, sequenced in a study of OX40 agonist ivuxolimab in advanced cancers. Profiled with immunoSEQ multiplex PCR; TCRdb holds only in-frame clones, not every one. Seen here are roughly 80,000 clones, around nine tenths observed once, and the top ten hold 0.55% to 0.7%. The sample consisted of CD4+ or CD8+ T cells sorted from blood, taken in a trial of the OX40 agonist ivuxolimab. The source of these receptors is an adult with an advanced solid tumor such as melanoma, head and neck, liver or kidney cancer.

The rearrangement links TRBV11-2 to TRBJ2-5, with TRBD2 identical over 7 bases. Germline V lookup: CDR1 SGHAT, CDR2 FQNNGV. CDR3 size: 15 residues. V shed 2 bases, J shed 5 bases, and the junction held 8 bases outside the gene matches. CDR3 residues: CASSLSHGRSETQYF. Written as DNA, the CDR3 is TGTGCCAGCAGCTTATCCCACGGGAGGAGTGAGACCCAGTACTTC.

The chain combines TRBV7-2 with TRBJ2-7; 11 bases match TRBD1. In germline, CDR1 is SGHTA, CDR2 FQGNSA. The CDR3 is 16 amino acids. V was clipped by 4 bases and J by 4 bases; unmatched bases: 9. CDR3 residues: CASSSPRTGGFYEQYF. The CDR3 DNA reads TGTGCCAGCAGCTCTCCCAGGACAGGGGGCTTTTACGAGCAGTACTTC.

In DNA form, the CDR3 reads TGCAGCGTTGAGGCTCTCTCCTACAATGAGCAGTTCTTC. This sequence encodes CSVEALSYNEQFF. This chain joins TRBV29-1 and TRBJ2-1; no clear D gene. V gave up 3 bases and J gave up 0 bases, with 6 bases separating them. This CDR3 region has 13 residues. Germline V gene data show CDR1 as SQVTM and CDR2 as ANQGSEA.

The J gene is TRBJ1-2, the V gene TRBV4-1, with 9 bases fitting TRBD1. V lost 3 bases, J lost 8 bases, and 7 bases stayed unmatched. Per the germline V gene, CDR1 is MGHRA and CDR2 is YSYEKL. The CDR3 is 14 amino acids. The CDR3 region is CASSQGNRGRGYTF. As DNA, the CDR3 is TGCGCCAGCAGCCAGGGTAACAGGGGGCGGGGCTACACCTTC.

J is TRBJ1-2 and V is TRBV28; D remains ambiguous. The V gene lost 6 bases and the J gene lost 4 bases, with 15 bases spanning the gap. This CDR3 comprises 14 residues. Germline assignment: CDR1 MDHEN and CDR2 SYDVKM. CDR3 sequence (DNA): TGTGCCAGCAGCGCTCCCGGAGGTAGCTATGGCTACACCTTC. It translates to CASSAPGGSYGYTF.

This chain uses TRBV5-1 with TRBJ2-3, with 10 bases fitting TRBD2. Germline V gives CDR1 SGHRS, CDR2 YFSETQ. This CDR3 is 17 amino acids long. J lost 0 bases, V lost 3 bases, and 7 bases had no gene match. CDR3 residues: CASSSGLAQASTDTQYF. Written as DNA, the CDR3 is TGCGCCAGCAGCTCGGGACTAGCGCAAGCTAGCACAGATACGCAGTATTTT.

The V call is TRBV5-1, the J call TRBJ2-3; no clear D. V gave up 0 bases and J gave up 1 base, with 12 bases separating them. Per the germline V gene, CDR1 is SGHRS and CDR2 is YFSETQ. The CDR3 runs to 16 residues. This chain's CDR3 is CASSLGVARGTDTQYF. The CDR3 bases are TGCGCCAGCAGCTTGGGAGTAGCCCGAGGCACAGATACGCAGTATTTT. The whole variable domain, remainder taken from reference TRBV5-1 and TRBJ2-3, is KAGVTQTPRYLIKTRGQQVTLSCSPISGHRSVSWYQQTPGQGLQFLFEYFSETQRNKGNFPGRFSGRQFSNSRSEMNVSTLELGDSALYLCASSLGVARGTDTQYFGPGTRLTVL.

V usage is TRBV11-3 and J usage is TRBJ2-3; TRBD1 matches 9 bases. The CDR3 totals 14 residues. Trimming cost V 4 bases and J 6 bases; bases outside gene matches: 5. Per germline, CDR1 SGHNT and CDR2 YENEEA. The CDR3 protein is CASSSPGQGDTQYF. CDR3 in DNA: TGTGCCAGCAGCTCACCCGGACAGGGGGATACGCAGTATTTT.

CDR3 DNA: TGTGCCAGCAGTGCCTTCTACGGGACCAATACCTACAATGAGCAGTTCTTC. This codes for CASSAFYGTNTYNEQFF. The chain employs TRBV6-4 and TRBJ2-1; the D call may be TRBD1 or TRBD2 (5 bases each). The CDR3 consists of 17 residues. Trimming left V 4 bases short and J 2 bases short, with 18 bases between. Per the germline V gene, CDR1 is MRHNA and CDR2 is SNTAGT.

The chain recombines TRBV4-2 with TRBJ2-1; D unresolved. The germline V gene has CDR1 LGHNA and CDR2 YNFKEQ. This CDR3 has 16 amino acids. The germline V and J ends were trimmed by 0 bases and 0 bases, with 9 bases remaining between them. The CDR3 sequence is CASSQEVGSSYNEQFF. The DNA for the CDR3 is TGTGCCAGCAGCCAAGAAGTTGGAAGCTCCTACAATGAGCAGTTCTTC.

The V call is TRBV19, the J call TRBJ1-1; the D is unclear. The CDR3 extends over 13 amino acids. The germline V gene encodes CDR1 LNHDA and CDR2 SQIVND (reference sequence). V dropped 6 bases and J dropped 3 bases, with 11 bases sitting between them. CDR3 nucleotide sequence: TGTGCCAGTAGGCGGTCCCTGGACACTGAAGCTTTCTTT. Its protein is CASRRSLDTEAFF.

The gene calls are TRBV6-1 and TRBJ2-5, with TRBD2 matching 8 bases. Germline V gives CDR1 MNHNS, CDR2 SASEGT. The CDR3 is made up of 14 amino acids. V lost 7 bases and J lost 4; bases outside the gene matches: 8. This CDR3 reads CASIREGYTETQYF. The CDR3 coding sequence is TGTGCCAGCATACGGGAGGGCTACACAGAGACCCAGTACTTC.

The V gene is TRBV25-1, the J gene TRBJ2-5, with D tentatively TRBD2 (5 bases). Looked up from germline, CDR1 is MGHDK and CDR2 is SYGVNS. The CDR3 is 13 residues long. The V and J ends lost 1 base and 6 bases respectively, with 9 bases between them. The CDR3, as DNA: TGTGCCAGCAGTGAATCGGGGAGTAAGACCCAGTACTTC. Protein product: CASSESGSKTQYF.

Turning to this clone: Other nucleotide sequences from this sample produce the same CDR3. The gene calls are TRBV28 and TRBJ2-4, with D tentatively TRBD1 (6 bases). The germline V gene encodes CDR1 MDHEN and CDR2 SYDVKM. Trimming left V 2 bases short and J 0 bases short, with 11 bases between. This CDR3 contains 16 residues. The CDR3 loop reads CASSLAATGAKNIQYF. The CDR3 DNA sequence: TGTGCCAGCAGTTTAGCTGCGACAGGAGCCAAAAACATTCAGTACTTC.

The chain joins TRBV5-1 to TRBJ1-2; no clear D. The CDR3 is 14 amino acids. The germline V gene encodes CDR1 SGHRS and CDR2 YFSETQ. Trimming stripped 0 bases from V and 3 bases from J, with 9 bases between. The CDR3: CASSLVTADYGYTF. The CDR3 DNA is TGCGCCAGCAGCTTGGTCACCGCAGACTATGGCTACACCTTC.

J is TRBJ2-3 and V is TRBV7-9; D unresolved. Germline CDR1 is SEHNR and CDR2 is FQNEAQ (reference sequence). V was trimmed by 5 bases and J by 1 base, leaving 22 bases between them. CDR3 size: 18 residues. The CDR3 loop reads CASSADSHQPQGTDTQYF. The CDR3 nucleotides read TGTGCCAGCAGCGCAGACTCGCACCAACCGCAGGGCACAGATACGCAGTATTTT.

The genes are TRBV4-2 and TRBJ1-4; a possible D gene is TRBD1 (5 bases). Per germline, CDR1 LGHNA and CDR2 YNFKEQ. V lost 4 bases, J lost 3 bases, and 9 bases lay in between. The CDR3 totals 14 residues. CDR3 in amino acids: CASSPGGPNEKLFF. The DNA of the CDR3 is TGTGCCAGCAGCCCGGGGGGACCTAATGAAAAACTGTTTTTT.

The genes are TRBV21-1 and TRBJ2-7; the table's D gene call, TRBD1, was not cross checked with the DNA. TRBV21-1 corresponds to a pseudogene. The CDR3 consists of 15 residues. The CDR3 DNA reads TGTGCCAGCAGCATACGGACAGGGAGCTCCTACGAGCAGTACTTC. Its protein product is CASSIRTGSSYEQYF.

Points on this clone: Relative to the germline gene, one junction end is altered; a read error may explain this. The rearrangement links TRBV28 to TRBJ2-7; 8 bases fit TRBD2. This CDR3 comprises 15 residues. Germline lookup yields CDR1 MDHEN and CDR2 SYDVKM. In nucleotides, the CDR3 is TGTGCCAGCAGCAGACTAGCGAAGGGGCCCTACGAGCAGTGCTTC. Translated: CASSRLAKGPYEQCF.

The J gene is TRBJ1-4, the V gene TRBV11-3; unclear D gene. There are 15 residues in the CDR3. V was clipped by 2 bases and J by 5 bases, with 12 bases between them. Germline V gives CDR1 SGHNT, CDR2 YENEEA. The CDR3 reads CASSLRGKVNEKLFF. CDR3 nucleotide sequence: TGTGCCAGCAGCTTACGTGGGAAAGTAAATGAAAAACTGTTTTTT.